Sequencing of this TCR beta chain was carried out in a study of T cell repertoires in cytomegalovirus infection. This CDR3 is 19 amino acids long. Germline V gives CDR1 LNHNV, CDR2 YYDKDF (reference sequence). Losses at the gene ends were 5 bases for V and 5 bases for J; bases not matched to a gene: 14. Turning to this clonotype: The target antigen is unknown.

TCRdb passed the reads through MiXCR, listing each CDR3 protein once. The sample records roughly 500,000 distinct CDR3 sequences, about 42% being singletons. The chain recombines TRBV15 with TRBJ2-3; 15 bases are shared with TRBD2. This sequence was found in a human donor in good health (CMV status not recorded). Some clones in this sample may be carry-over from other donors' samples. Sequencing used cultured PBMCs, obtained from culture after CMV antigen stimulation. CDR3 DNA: TGTGCCACCAGCTCCCGCTCGGGACTAGCGGGGGGTAGAGGAGATACGCAGTATTTT. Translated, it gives CATSSRSGLAGGRGDTQYF.